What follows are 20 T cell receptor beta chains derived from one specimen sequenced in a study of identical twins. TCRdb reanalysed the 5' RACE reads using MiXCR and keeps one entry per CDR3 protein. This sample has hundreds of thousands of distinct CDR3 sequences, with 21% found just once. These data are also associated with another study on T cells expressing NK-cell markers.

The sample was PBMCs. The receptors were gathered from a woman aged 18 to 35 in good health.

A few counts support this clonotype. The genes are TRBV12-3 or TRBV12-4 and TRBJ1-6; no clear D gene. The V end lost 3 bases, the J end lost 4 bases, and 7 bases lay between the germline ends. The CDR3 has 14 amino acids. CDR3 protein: CASSFSTYNSPLHF. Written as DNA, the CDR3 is TGTGCCAGCAGTTTTTCTACTTATAATTCACCCCTCCACTTT.

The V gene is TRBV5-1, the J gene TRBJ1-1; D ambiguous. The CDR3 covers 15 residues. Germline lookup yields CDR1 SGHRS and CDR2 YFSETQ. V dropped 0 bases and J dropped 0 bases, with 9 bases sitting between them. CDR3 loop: CASSLDNSMNTEAFF. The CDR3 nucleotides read TGCGCCAGCAGCTTGGACAACTCTATGAACACTGAAGCTTTCTTT.

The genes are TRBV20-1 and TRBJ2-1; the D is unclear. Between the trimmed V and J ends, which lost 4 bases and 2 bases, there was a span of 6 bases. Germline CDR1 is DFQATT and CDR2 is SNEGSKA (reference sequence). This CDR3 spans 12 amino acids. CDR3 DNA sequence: TGCAGTGCTATGGACCCCTACAATGAGCAGTTCTTC. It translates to CSAMDPYNEQFF.

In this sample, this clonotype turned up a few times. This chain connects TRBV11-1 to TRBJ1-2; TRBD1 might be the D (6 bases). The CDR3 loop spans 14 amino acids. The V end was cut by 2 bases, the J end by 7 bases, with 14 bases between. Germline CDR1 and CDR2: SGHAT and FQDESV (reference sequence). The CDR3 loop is CASSLLQGNVGYTF. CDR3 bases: TGTGCCAGCAGCTTATTACAGGGCAACGTTGGCTACACCTTC.

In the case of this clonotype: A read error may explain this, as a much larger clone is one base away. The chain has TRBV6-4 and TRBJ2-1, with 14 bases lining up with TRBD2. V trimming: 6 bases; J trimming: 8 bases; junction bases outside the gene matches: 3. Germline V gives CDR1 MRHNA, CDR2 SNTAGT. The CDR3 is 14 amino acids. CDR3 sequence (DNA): TGTGCCAGCAGAGGGACTAGCGGGAGTTATGAGCAGTTCTTC. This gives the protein CASRGTSGSYEQFF.

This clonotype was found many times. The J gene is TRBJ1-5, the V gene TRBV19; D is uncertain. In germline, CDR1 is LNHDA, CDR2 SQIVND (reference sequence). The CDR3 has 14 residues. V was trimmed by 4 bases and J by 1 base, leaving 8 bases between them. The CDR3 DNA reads TGTGCCAGTAGTACGCCGGGGAGCAATCAGCCCCAGCATTTT. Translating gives CASSTPGSNQPQHF.

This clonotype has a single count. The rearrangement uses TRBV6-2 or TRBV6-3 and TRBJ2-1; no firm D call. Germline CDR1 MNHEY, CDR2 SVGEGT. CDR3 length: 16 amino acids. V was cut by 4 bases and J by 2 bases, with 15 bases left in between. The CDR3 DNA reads TGTGCCAGCAGTTCCCATGGCCCAAGACCCTACAATGAGCAGTTCTTC. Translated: CASSSHGPRPYNEQFF.

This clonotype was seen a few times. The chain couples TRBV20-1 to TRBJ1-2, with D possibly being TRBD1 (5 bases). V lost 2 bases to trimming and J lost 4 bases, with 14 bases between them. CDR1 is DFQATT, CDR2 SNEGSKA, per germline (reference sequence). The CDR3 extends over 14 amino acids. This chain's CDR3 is CSARPSQGTYGYTF. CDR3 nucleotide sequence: TGCAGTGCTAGACCCTCCCAGGGTACCTATGGCTACACCTTC.

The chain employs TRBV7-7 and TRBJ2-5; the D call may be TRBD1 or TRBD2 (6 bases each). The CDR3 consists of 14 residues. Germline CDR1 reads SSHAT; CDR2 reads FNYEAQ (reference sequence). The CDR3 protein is CASASNRGPETQYF. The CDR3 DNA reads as TGTGCTAGCGCCTCTAACCGGGGGCCGGAGACCCAGTACTTC.

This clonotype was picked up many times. The DNA for the CDR3 is TGCAGTGCTACAGGGGGGATAGATACGCAGTATTTT. Its translation: CSATGGIDTQYF. The chain joins TRBV20-1 to TRBJ2-3, with a possible D match to TRBD1 (7 bases). Germline CDR1 is DFQATT and CDR2 is SNEGSKA (reference sequence). The V gene lost 4 bases and the J gene lost 5 bases, with 10 bases spanning the gap. This CDR3 is 12 amino acids long.

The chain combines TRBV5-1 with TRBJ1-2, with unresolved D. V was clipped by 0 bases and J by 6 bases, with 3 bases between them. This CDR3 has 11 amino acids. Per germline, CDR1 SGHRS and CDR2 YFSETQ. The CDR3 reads CASSLDHGYTF. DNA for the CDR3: TGCGCCAGCAGCTTGGATCATGGCTACACCTTC.

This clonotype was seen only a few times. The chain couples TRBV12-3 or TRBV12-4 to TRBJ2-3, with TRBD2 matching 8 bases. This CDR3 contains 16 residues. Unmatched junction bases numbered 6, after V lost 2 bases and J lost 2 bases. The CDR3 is CASSLFGSGATDTQYF. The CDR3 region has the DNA TGTGCCAGCAGTTTATTCGGTAGCGGGGCCACAGATACGCAGTATTTT.

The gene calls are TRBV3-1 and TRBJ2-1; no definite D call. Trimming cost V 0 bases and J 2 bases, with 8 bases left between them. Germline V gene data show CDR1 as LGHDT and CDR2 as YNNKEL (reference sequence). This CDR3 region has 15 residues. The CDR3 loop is CASSQEGPTYNEQFF. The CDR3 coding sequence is TGTGCCAGCAGCCAAGAGGGCCCAACCTACAATGAGCAGTTCTTC.

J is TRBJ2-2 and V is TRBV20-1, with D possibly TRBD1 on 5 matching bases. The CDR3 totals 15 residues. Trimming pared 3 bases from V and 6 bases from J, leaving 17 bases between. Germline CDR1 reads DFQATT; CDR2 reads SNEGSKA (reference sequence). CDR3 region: CSASRGHIGSGELFF. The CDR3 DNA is TGCAGTGCTAGTCGCGGACATATTGGGTCCGGGGAGCTGTTTTTT.

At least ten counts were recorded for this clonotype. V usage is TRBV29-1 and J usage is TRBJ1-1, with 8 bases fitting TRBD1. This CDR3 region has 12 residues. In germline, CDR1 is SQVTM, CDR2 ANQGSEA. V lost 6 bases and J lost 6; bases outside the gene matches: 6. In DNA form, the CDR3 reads TGCAGCGTCGAGGAGACAGGGGCTGAAGCTTTCTTT. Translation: CSVEETGAEAFF.

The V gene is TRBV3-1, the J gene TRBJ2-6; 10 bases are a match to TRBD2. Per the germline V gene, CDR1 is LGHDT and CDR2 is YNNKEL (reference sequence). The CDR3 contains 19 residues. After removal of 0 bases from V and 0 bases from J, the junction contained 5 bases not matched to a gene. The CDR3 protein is CASSQDALAGASGANVLTF. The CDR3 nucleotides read TGTGCCAGCAGCCAAGACGCCCTAGCGGGGGCCTCTGGGGCCAACGTCCTGACTTTC.

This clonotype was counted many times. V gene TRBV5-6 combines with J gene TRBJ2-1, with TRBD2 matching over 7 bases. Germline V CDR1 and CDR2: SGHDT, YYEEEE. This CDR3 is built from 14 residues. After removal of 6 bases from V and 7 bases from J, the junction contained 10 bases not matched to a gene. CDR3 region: CASITSALKNEQFF. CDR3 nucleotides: TGTGCCAGCATAACTAGCGCCCTAAAGAATGAGCAGTTCTTC.

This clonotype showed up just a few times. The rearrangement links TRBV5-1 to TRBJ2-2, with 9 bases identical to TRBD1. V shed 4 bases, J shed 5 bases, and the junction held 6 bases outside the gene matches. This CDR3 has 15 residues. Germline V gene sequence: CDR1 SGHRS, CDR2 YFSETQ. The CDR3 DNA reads TGCGCCAGCAGCCCAAAGACAGGGGGGACCGGGGAGCTGTTTTTT. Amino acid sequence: CASSPKTGGTGELFF.

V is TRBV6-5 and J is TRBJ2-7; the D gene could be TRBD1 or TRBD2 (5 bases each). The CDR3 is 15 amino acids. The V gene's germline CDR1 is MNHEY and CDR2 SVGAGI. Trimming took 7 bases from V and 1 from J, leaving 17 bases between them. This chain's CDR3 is CASIYLGDSSYEQYF. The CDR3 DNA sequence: TGTGCCAGCATTTATCTGGGAGACAGTTCCTACGAGCAGTACTTC.

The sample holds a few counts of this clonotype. CDR3 protein: CASRRTGGIAGELFF. The CDR3, as DNA: TGTGCCAGCAGGCGGACAGGGGGTATCGCCGGGGAGCTGTTTTTT. The chain employs TRBV7-2 and TRBJ2-2, with 10 positions matching TRBD1. Germline CDR1 and CDR2: SGHTA and FQGNSA. CDR3 size: 15 residues. V dropped 6 bases and J dropped 6; count of bases not matched to a gene: 7.